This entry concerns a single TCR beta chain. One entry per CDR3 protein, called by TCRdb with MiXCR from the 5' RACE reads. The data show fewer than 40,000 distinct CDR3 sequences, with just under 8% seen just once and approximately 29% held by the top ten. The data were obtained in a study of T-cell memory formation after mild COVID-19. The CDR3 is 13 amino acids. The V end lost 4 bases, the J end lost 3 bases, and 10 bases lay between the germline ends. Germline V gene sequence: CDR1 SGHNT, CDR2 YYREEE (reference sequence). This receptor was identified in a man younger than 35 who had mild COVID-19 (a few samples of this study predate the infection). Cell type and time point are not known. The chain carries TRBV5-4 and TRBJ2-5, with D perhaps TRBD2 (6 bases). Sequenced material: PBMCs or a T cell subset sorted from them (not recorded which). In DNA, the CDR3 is TGTGCCAGCAGCCGGGGACTGGAAGAGACCCAGTACTTC. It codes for CASSRGLEETQYF.